The 17 T cell receptor beta chains below all came from one sample that was sequenced in a study of somatic mutations in cytotoxic T cells in rheumatoid arthritis. TCRdb keeps only in-frame clones here, not all; method: immunoSEQ multiplex PCR. The sample lists around 9,700 clones, over 60% occurring once. Sequenced: CD8+ T cells sorted from blood. The receptors come from an adult with rheumatoid arthritis.

The gene calls are TRBV6-5 and TRBJ2-5, with D tentatively TRBD1 (5 bases). Trimming pared 5 bases from V and 10 bases from J, leaving 11 bases between. The CDR3 is 11 residues long. The germline gives CDR1 MNHEY, CDR2 SVGAGI. CDR3 sequence: CASSAPGIQYF. DNA of the CDR3: TGTGCCAGCAGTGCCCCAGGGATCCAGTACTTC.

This chain joins TRBV4-3 and TRBJ2-7; 7 bases line up with TRBD1. V was clipped by 1 base and J by 0 bases; unmatched bases: 0. CDR1 is LGHNA, CDR2 YSLEER, per germline. This CDR3 has 14 residues. The CDR3 DNA reads as TGCGCCAGCAGCCAAGGACAGGGCTCCTACGAGCAGTACTTC. This translates into CASSQGQGSYEQYF.

The chain uses TRBV27 and TRBJ2-3; tentatively, D is TRBD1 (6 bases). CDR1 and CDR2 (germline): MNHEY, SMNVEV (reference sequence). The CDR3 has 16 residues. V was shortened by 6 bases and J by 0 bases, with 16 bases between the two germline ends. The CDR3 DNA reads as TGTGCCAGCAGCCACATGGGGGCCCCGAGCACAGATACGCAGTATTTT. This codes for CASSHMGAPSTDTQYF.

The J gene is TRBJ1-2, the V gene TRBV28; maybe TRBD1 (6 bases). This CDR3 has 15 amino acids. Germline V gene data show CDR1 as MDHEN and CDR2 as SYDVKM. V shed 5 bases and J shed 2 bases, with 15 bases lying between them. Written as DNA, the CDR3 is TGTGCCAGCAGTCCCCGACAGGAACTCAACTATGGCTACACCTTC. Translated, it gives CASSPRQELNYGYTF.

The chain couples TRBV4-3 to TRBJ2-7; D might be TRBD2 (6 bases). Germline values: CDR1 LGHNA, CDR2 YSLEER. CDR3 length: 15 amino acids. The V end was cut by 4 bases, the J end by 5 bases, with 18 bases between. This chain's CDR3 is CASSPLPGSVDEQYF. The CDR3 coding sequence is TGCGCCAGCAGCCCACTCCCCGGGAGCGTCGACGAGCAGTACTTC.

The V and J genes are TRBV7-6 and TRBJ1-2; TRBD1 might be the D (5 bases). Between the trimmed V and J ends, which lost 5 bases and 3 bases, there was a span of 10 bases. Germline lookup yields CDR1 SGHVS and CDR2 FNYEAQ. This CDR3 contains 13 residues. CDR3 in amino acids: CASSPDNYYGYTF. The DNA of the CDR3 is TGTGCCAGCAGCCCGGACAACTACTATGGCTACACCTTC.

This clone appeared a few times. The rearrangement uses TRBV6-5 and TRBJ2-1; perhaps TRBD2 as D (5 bases). Germline V gene data show CDR1 as MNHEY and CDR2 as SVGAGI. This CDR3 contains 12 residues. Trimming took off 7 bases at V and 5 bases at J, with 9 bases between the two ends. CDR3 bases: TGTGCCAGCACGAACGGGGACAATGAGCAGTTCTTC. As protein: CASTNGDNEQFF.

This rearrangement joins TRBV4-3 to TRBJ1-4; no clear D gene. V lost 0 bases to trimming and J lost 6 bases, with 11 bases between them. The germline V gene has CDR1 LGHNA and CDR2 YSLEER. This CDR3 is 15 amino acids long. CDR3 in DNA: TGCGCCAGCAGCCAAGACTCCGGTCATTATGAAAAACTGTTTTTT. The encoded protein is CASSQDSGHYEKLFF.

The chain is built from TRBV9 and TRBJ1-5; 9 bases fit TRBD1. The V gene end was trimmed by 4 bases and the J gene end by 5 bases; junction bases not matched to a gene: 22. The CDR3 sequence is 20 residues long. Germline CDR1 reads SGDLS; CDR2 reads YYNGEE. This chain's CDR3 is CASSSRTLTPGQGYYQPQHF. For the CDR3, the DNA is TGTGCCAGCAGCTCCCGAACACTAACTCCGGGACAGGGTTACTATCAGCCCCAGCATTTT.

This clone was detected only a few times. The V and J genes are TRBV29-1 and TRBJ2-2; maybe TRBD1 (6 bases). This CDR3 contains 13 residues. CDR1 and CDR2 (germline): SQVTM, ANQGSEA. Trimming removed 0 bases at V and 5 bases at J, with 7 bases between. CDR3 bases: TGCAGCGTTGAAGATCAGGGGACCGGGGAGCTGTTTTTT. Amino acid sequence: CSVEDQGTGELFF.

The chain uses TRBV6-4 and TRBJ1-4; 7 nucleotides align to TRBD1. The CDR3 loop spans 13 amino acids. The V gene's germline CDR1 is MRHNA and CDR2 SNTAGT. Trimming cost V 0 bases and J 12 bases; bases outside gene matches: 4. CDR3 amino acids: CASSDSNRGELFF. The CDR3 DNA reads as TGTGCCAGCAGTGACTCGAACAGGGGTGAACTGTTTTTT.

This chain uses TRBV19 with TRBJ2-7; D not resolved. Per germline, CDR1 LNHDA and CDR2 SQIVND (reference sequence). This CDR3 is 16 amino acids long. V lost 2 bases and J 3 bases, leaving 17 bases between the germline ends. The CDR3 nucleotides read TGTGCCAGTAGTATACAAAACTACCAACCCGTCTACGAGCAGTACTTC. It is translated as CASSIQNYQPVYEQYF.

This clone was seen only a few times. This rearrangement joins TRBV30 to TRBJ2-7; 9 nucleotides match TRBD1. Germline trimming cut 3 bases from V and 3 bases from J; bases unmatched to any gene: 3. Germline V gene lookup returns CDR1 GTSNPN and CDR2 SVGIG (reference sequence). The CDR3 covers 13 residues. The CDR3 nucleotides are TGTGCCTGGAGCACGGACAGGGGCTACGAGCAGTACTTC. As protein: CAWSTDRGYEQYF.

This clone is deemed hyperexpanded. V gene TRBV4-1 combines with J gene TRBJ2-7; D not certain. The CDR3 is 13 amino acids. V lost 0 bases and J 1 base, leaving 4 bases between the germline ends. The germline V gene has CDR1 MGHRA and CDR2 YSYEKL. The CDR3 loop is CASSQEASYEQYF. CDR3 bases: TGCGCCAGCAGCCAAGAAGCATCCTACGAGCAGTACTTC.

There are a few counts of this clone. The chain couples TRBV10-3 to TRBJ2-1, with D maybe TRBD2 (5 bases). The V and J ends lost 3 bases and 6 bases respectively, with 12 bases between them. The CDR3 consists of 14 residues. Germline V CDR1 and CDR2: ENHRY, SYGVKD. The CDR3 loop reads CAISDPERINEQFF. CDR3 DNA: TGTGCCATCAGTGACCCGGAGCGGATCAATGAGCAGTTCTTC.

The chain carries TRBV5-4 and TRBJ2-7; 9 bases are a match to TRBD1. The CDR3 is 15 residues long. The V gene's germline CDR1 is SGHNT and CDR2 YYREEE (reference sequence). The V gene end was trimmed by 1 base and the J gene end by 3 bases; junction bases not matched to a gene: 5. This chain's CDR3 is CASSLRDRGYYEQYF. The CDR3 DNA is TGTGCCAGCAGCTTGAGAGACAGGGGGTACTACGAGCAGTACTTC.

The chain uses TRBV27 and TRBJ1-1; TRBD1 might be the D (6 bases). V lost 5 bases and J lost 0, with 13 bases in between. The CDR3 is 15 amino acids. The germline V gene has CDR1 MNHEY and CDR2 SMNVEV (reference sequence). CDR3 coding DNA: TGTGCCAGCAGTCCCGCCGGGGGCTTGAACACTGAAGCTTTCTTT. Protein: CASSPAGGLNTEAFF.